This T cell receptor beta chain was captured by sequencing in a study of cytomegalovirus exposure and HLA in healthy donors. All the people who gave samples were healthy bone marrow donors. Trimming at V came to 5 bases and at J to 3 bases, leaving 6 bases not matched to a gene. Germline V lookup: CDR1 SGHNT, CDR2 YENEEA. The length of the CDR3 is 15 residues. The PCR used 60 Vbeta and 13 Jbeta primers. The method was immunoSEQ multiplex PCR; TCRdb's version includes in-frame clones alone and lacks a portion of them. The sample has some 70,000 clones, and its top ten clones hold about 2.9%. The sequenced sample consisted of PBMCs. The V and J genes are TRBV11-3 and TRBJ2-7, with 11 bases matching TRBD1. The receptor's source is a middle-aged man in good health and CMV-seronegative. The CDR3 coding sequence is TGTGCCAGCAGCCTCTCGGGACAGGGGGGCTACGAGCAGTACTTC. Protein product: CASSLSGQGGYEQYF. Full variable domain (remainder filled in from reference TRBV11-3 and TRBJ2-7): EAGVVQSPRYKIIEKKQPVAFWCNPISGHNTLYWYLQNLGQGPELLIRYENEEAVDDSQLPKDRFSAERLKGVDSTLKIQPAELGDSAVYLCASSLSGQGGYEQYFGPGTRLTVT.